The T cell receptor beta chain described here comes from a study of T-cell reconstitution after alpha-beta-depleted transplantation in children. Unique molecular identifiers tagged the TCRbeta library. TCRdb itself ran the PCR reads through MiXCR, one entry per CDR3 protein. Among approximately 200,000 distinct CDR3 sequences listed, roughly 15% were seen once. This clonotype was found a few times. V dropped 7 bases and J dropped 5 bases, with 26 bases sitting between them. Germline-derived CDR1 and CDR2 are SNHLY and FYNNEI. The CDR3 spans 18 residues. The sequences come from PBMCs from the stem cell graft donor, collected from the stem cell graft. J is TRBJ2-2 and V is TRBV2; D possibly corresponds to TRBD2 (7 bases). This clonotype was obtained from a human donor who donated a stem cell graft to a child with acute lymphoblastic leukemia. CDR3 sequence: CASTLPGGAGVGTGELFF. As DNA, the CDR3 is TGTGCCAGCACCCTTCCGGGGGGCGCGGGAGTAGGAACCGGGGAGCTGTTTTTT.